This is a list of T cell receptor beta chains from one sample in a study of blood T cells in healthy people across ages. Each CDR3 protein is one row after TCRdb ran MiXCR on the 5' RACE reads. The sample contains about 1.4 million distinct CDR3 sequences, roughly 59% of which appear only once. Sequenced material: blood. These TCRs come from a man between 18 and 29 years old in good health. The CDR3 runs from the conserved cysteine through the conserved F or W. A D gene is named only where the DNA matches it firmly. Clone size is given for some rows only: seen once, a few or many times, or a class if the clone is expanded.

CDR3: CASSQQRDETGASYEQYF
DNA: TGCGCCAGCAGCCAACAGAGGGACGAAACAGGGGCCTCCTACGAGCAGTACTTC
D: TRBD1
V: TRBV4-3
J: TRBJ2-7
size: NA

CDR3: CATWTERGTEAFF
DNA: TGTGCCACTTGGACAGAAAGGGGCACTGAAGCTTTCTTT
D: NA
V: TRBV10-3
J: TRBJ1-1
size: NA

CDR3: CASSARVSYEQYF
DNA: TGTGCCAGTAGTGCGCGGGTTTCCTACGAGCAGTACTTC
D: NA
V: TRBV19
J: TRBJ2-7
size: NA

CDR3: CASILEAVSRSMDRGRTEAFF
DNA: TGTGCCAGCATTCTCGAGGCCGTTTCCCGATCCATGGACAGGGGGCGAACTGAAGCTTTCTTT
D: TRBD1
V: TRBV12-3/TRBV12-4
J: TRBJ1-1
size: once

CDR3: CACSYGGNEQFF
DNA: TGTGCCTGCAGTTACGGGGGAAATGAGCAGTTCTTC
D: NA
V: TRBV6-2/TRBV6-3
J: TRBJ2-1
size: NA

CDR3: CASSQVLGLAYNEQFF
DNA: TGTGCCAGCAGCCAAGTTTTGGGACTAGCTTACAATGAGCAGTTCTTC
D: TRBD2
V: TRBV3-1
J: TRBJ2-1
size: NA

CDR3: CASRNRDRGPYEQYF
DNA: TGTGCCAGCAGGAACCGGGACAGGGGGCCTTACGAGCAGTACTTC
D: TRBD1
V: TRBV6-5
J: TRBJ2-7
size: NA

CDR3: CASSHTGSQYGYTF
DNA: TGCGCCAGCAGCCATACGGGGTCTCAATATGGCTACACCTTC
D: NA
V: TRBV4-1
J: TRBJ1-2
size: NA

CDR3: CATSDALANYGYTF
DNA: TGTGCCACCAGTGATGCCTTAGCTAACTATGGCTACACCTTC
D: NA
V: TRBV24-1
J: TRBJ1-2
size: NA

CDR3: CASSYGSGNNEQFF
DNA: TGTGCCAGCAGTTATGGTAGCGGTAACAATGAGCAGTTCTTC
D: NA
V: TRBV6-6
J: TRBJ2-1
size: NA

CDR3: CASSGGQLYGYTF
DNA: TGTGCCAGCAGTGGCGGACAGCTCTATGGCTACACCTTC
D: NA
V: TRBV25-1
J: TRBJ1-2
size: few

CDR3: CASSPRVGGYGYTF
DNA: TGCGCCAGCAGCCCCCGAGTAGGGGGCTATGGCTACACCTTC
D: NA
V: TRBV4-3
J: TRBJ1-2
size: NA

CDR3: CASSQVSGRFYEQYF
DNA: TGCGCCAGCAGCCAAGTTTCGGGCAGGTTCTACGAGCAGTACTTC
D: NA
V: TRBV4-3
J: TRBJ2-7
size: few

CDR3: CASSPYEQYF
DNA: TGTGCCAGCAGCCCCTACGAGCAGTACTTC
D: NA
V: TRBV14
J: TRBJ2-7
size: many

CDR3: CASSPRDVRGGELFF
DNA: TGTGCCAGCAGCCCAAGGGACGTCAGGGGAGGGGAGCTGTTTTTT
D: NA
V: TRBV3-1
J: TRBJ2-2
size: NA

CDR3: CASSLFAGAGGYTF
DNA: TGTGCCAGCAGTTTATTTGCAGGGGCAGGAGGCTACACCTTC
D: NA
V: TRBV27
J: TRBJ1-2
size: NA

CDR3: CSASRTAFSGETQYF
DNA: TGCAGTGCTTCGAGGACAGCATTCTCAGGGGAGACCCAGTACTTC
D: NA
V: TRBV20-1
J: TRBJ2-5
size: NA

CDR3: CSAREGGGSYNEQFF
DNA: TGCAGTGCTAGAGAGGGTGGGGGCTCCTACAATGAGCAGTTCTTC
D: NA
V: TRBV20-1
J: TRBJ2-1
size: few

CDR3: CASRRTGQNIQYF
DNA: TGTGCCAGCAGAAGGACAGGGCAAAACATTCAGTACTTC
D: TRBD1
V: TRBV6-5
J: TRBJ2-4
size: few

CDR3: CASSLTRNLGNEQFF
DNA: TGTGCCAGCAGTTTGACCCGGAACTTAGGGAATGAGCAGTTCTTC
D: NA
V: TRBV27
J: TRBJ2-1
size: NA

CDR3: CASSQGQRTGTYGYTF
DNA: TGTGCCAGCAGTCAAGGCCAAAGGACAGGGACCTATGGCTACACCTTC
D: TRBD1
V: TRBV6-1
J: TRBJ1-2
size: NA

CDR3: CASSSTSGRLLYEQYF
DNA: TGTGCCAGCAGCTCAACTAGCGGGAGGCTTCTTTACGAGCAGTACTTC
D: TRBD2
V: TRBV9
J: TRBJ2-7
size: NA

CDR3: CASSHRPRGETSDEQFF
DNA: TGCGCCAGCAGCCACCGACCACGGGGGGAAACTTCCGATGAGCAGTTCTTC
D: TRBD2
V: TRBV4-1
J: TRBJ2-1
size: NA

CDR3: CASSLPGMGYEQYF
DNA: TGTGCCAGCAGCTTACCTGGCATGGGATACGAGCAGTACTTC
D: NA
V: TRBV11-2
J: TRBJ2-7
size: NA

CDR3: CASSSDPGELFF
DNA: TGCGCCAGCAGTTCCGATCCCGGGGAGCTGTTTTTT
D: NA
V: TRBV5-1
J: TRBJ2-2
size: NA

CDR3: CASSLGASLSTNEKLFF
DNA: TGCGCCAGCAGCTTGGGGGCCAGCCTTTCAACTAATGAAAAACTGTTTTTT
D: NA
V: TRBV5-1
J: TRBJ1-4
size: NA

CDR3: CASSQDWAGGEQFF
DNA: TGCGCCAGCAGCCAAGATTGGGCTGGTGGTGAGCAGTTCTTC
D: NA
V: TRBV4-3
J: TRBJ2-1
size: few

CDR3: CASSLNGESSYNEQFF
DNA: TGCGCCAGCAGCTTGAATGGCGAAAGCTCCTACAATGAGCAGTTCTTC
D: NA
V: TRBV5-1
J: TRBJ2-1
size: NA

CDR3: CASSSLIQGGSYNEQFF
DNA: TGTGCCAGCAGTTCCCTAATTCAGGGAGGGTCCTACAATGAGCAGTTCTTC
D: TRBD2
V: TRBV27
J: TRBJ2-1
size: NA

CDR3: CASNSRLGQPQHF
DNA: TGTGCCAGCAATTCCCGCCTGGGGCAGCCCCAGCATTTT
D: NA
V: TRBV6-5
J: TRBJ1-5
size: few

CDR3: CASSLSKGYGYTF
DNA: TGTGCCAGCAGTTTATCTAAGGGCTATGGCTACACCTTC
D: NA
V: TRBV12-3/TRBV12-4
J: TRBJ1-2
size: NA

CDR3: CSAPAGGSSYNEQFF
DNA: TGCAGTGCTCCTGCTGGAGGGAGCTCCTACAATGAGCAGTTCTTC
D: NA
V: TRBV20-1
J: TRBJ2-1
size: NA

CDR3: CASREDSNYGYTF
DNA: TGCGCCAGCAGGGAGGACAGTAACTATGGCTACACCTTC
D: NA
V: TRBV10-2
J: TRBJ1-2
size: NA

CDR3: CASAPWTGDGNEQFF
DNA: TGTGCTAGTGCCCCTTGGACAGGGGATGGGAATGAGCAGTTCTTC
D: TRBD1
V: TRBV12-5
J: TRBJ2-1
size: NA

CDR3: CSVVWLAGPNTDTQYF
DNA: TGCAGCGTTGTCTGGCTAGCGGGGCCAAACACAGATACGCAGTATTTT
D: TRBD2
V: TRBV29-1
J: TRBJ2-3
size: NA

CDR3: CASSSATHTGGETQYF
DNA: TGTGCCAGCAGTTCAGCCACACACACAGGGGGGGAGACCCAGTACTTC
D: TRBD1
V: TRBV28
J: TRBJ2-5
size: once

CDR3: CASSFGGEYTDTQYF
DNA: TGTGCCAGCAGCTTTGGCGGGGAGTACACAGATACGCAGTATTTT
D: NA
V: TRBV7-2
J: TRBJ2-3
size: NA

CDR3: CSASGTDYEQYF
DNA: TGCAGTGCTAGCGGGACAGATTACGAGCAGTACTTC
D: TRBD1
V: TRBV20-1
J: TRBJ2-7
size: NA

CDR3: CASSLTSGQNSYNEQFF
DNA: TGCGCCAGCAGCCTGACTAGCGGACAGAACTCCTACAATGAGCAGTTCTTC
D: TRBD2
V: TRBV5-1
J: TRBJ2-1
size: few

CDR3: CASSQTRDSRFYGCTF
DNA: TGTGCCAGCAGCCAAACACGGGACAGTCGCTTCTATGGCTGCACCTTC
D: TRBD1
V: TRBV4-2
J: TRBJ1-2
size: once

CDR3: CASSQASRLANEKLFF
DNA: TGCGCCAGCAGCCAAGCCTCCAGGCTAGCTAATGAAAAACTGTTTTTT
D: NA
V: TRBV4-1
J: TRBJ1-4
size: NA

CDR3: CSARARMGPSYEQYF
DNA: TGCAGTGCTAGAGCCCGGATGGGCCCTTCCTACGAGCAGTACTTC
D: NA
V: TRBV20-1
J: TRBJ2-7
size: NA

CDR3: CSARPYAGTGMTYEQYF
DNA: TGCAGTGCTAGACCTTATGCCGGGACAGGGATGACCTACGAGCAGTACTTC
D: TRBD1
V: TRBV20-1
J: TRBJ2-7
size: NA

CDR3: CSVSTSSYNEQFF
DNA: TGCAGCGTTTCGACAAGCTCCTACAATGAGCAGTTCTTC
D: NA
V: TRBV29-1
J: TRBJ2-1
size: few

CDR3: CSVSGSDEQYF
DNA: TGCAGTGTCTCAGGTAGTGACGAGCAGTACTTC
D: NA
V: TRBV20-1
J: TRBJ2-7
size: NA

CDR3: CAIRLASTDTQYF
DNA: TGTGCCATCAGACTAGCGAGCACAGATACGCAGTATTTT
D: TRBD2
V: TRBV10-3
J: TRBJ2-3
size: few

CDR3: CSVGYHASSVNEQFF
DNA: TGCAGCGTTGGCTATCACGCAAGTAGTGTCAATGAGCAGTTCTTC
D: NA
V: TRBV29-1
J: TRBJ2-1
size: few

CDR3: CASSQVDRGPGANVLTF
DNA: TGCGCCAGCAGCCAAGTCGACCGAGGCCCTGGGGCCAACGTCCTGACTTTC
D: NA
V: TRBV4-1
J: TRBJ2-6
size: once

CDR3: CASSPLRFNQPQHF
DNA: TGCGCCAGCAGCCCCCTCAGGTTTAATCAGCCCCAGCATTTT
D: NA
V: TRBV4-1
J: TRBJ1-5
size: NA

CDR3: CASTLRLAHTQYF
DNA: TGTGCTAGCACCCTTAGACTAGCACATACGCAGTATTTT
D: TRBD2
V: TRBV11-2
J: TRBJ2-3
size: NA

CDR3: CASSQARRVVGYGYTF
DNA: TGCGCCAGCAGCCAAGCCCGAAGGGTAGTAGGTTATGGCTACACCTTC
D: NA
V: TRBV4-3
J: TRBJ1-2
size: once

CDR3: CASSQGTSVSYNEQFF
DNA: TGTGCCAGCAGCCAAGGGACTAGCGTCTCCTACAATGAGCAGTTCTTC
D: TRBD2
V: TRBV7-6
J: TRBJ2-1
size: NA

CDR3: CASSERTDYGYTF
DNA: TGTGCCAGCAGTGAAAGGACGGACTATGGCTACACCTTC
D: NA
V: TRBV2
J: TRBJ1-2
size: NA

CDR3: CASSFSRLASEGTDTQYF
DNA: TGTGCCAGCAGCTTTTCTCGACTAGCGTCGGAAGGCACAGATACGCAGTATTTT
D: TRBD2
V: TRBV7-2
J: TRBJ2-3
size: NA

CDR3: CARRGGRYYEQYF
DNA: TGTGCCAGGAGGGGCGGCAGGTACTACGAGCAGTACTTC
D: NA
V: TRBV3-1
J: TRBJ2-7
size: NA

CDR3: CASSLSGTELSGANVLTF
DNA: TGTGCCAGCAGCTTATCCGGGACAGAGCTCTCTGGGGCCAACGTCCTGACTTTC
D: TRBD1
V: TRBV7-6
J: TRBJ2-6
size: NA

CDR3: CASSYMGGPTASHNEQFF
DNA: TGTGCCAGCAGTTACATGGGGGGACCGACAGCATCTCACAATGAGCAGTTCTTC
D: NA
V: TRBV6-5
J: TRBJ2-1
size: once

CDR3: CASSLEVWGITEAFF
DNA: TGTGCCAGCAGCTTAGAGGTTTGGGGGATTACTGAAGCTTTCTTT
D: NA
V: TRBV7-2
J: TRBJ1-1
size: NA

CDR3: CASSQPGAKNIQYF
DNA: TGCGCCAGCAGCCAACCGGGGGCCAAAAACATTCAGTACTTC
D: NA
V: TRBV4-1
J: TRBJ2-4
size: few